A single sample is the source of the 16 T cell receptor beta chains below, sequenced in a study of cytomegalovirus exposure and HLA in healthy donors. Using immunoSEQ multiplex PCR, the repertoire was profiled, and TCRdb retains in-frame clones only, with some absent. This sample carries 55,000 to 80,000 clones, roughly 95% of them seen once, and the ten largest clones take around 3.2%. The sample consisted of PBMCs. Receptor source: a man aged 18 to 29 in good health and CMV-seronegative.

The J gene is TRBJ1-1, the V gene TRBV15, with a possible D match to TRBD1 (5 bases). This CDR3 contains 16 residues. Trimming removed 4 bases at V and 0 bases at J, with 15 bases between. Germline CDR1 is LNHNV and CDR2 is YYDKDF (reference sequence). CDR3 region: CATSTIRAGVNTEAFF. The CDR3, as DNA: TGTGCCACCAGCACCATACGTGCGGGGGTGAACACTGAAGCTTTCTTT.

J is TRBJ1-1 and V is TRBV5-4, with D uncertain. Trimming cost V 2 bases and J 4 bases, with 15 bases left between them. The V gene's germline CDR1 is SGHNT and CDR2 YYREEE (reference sequence). The CDR3 has 15 amino acids. The CDR3 sequence: CASSFRGGSGTEAFF. For the CDR3, the DNA is TGTGCCAGCAGCTTTCGAGGCGGGTCGGGCACTGAAGCTTTCTTT. The whole variable domain, filled in from reference TRBV5-4 and TRBJ1-1, reads ETGVTQSPTHLIKTRGQQVTLRCSSQSGHNTVSWYQQALGQGPQFIFQYYREEENGRGNFPPRFSGLQFPNYSSELNVNALELDDSALYLCASSFRGGSGTEAFFGQGTRLTVV.

J is TRBJ1-2 and V is TRBV27; D is unresolved. This CDR3 spans 13 amino acids. V was cut by 11 bases and J by 8 bases, with 21 bases left in between. Germline V CDR1 and CDR2: MNHEY, SMNVEV (reference sequence). The CDR3 DNA reads as TGTGCCTCCCGGGGAGGGAACGTCAGGGGCTACACCTTC. Translated: CASRGGNVRGYTF.

The rearrangement uses TRBV10-3 and TRBJ1-1; 7 bases are a match to TRBD1. The CDR3 sequence is 19 residues long. Germline trimming cut 2 bases from V and 4 bases from J; bases unmatched to any gene: 19. CDR1 is ENHRY, CDR2 SYGVKD, per germline. The chain's CDR3 is CAISEAVLTGRGNPTEAFF. The CDR3 DNA follows: TGTGCCATCAGTGAGGCCGTTCTGACAGGGCGCGGCAATCCCACTGAAGCTTTCTTT.

This chain connects TRBV7-6 to TRBJ2-1, with TRBD2 matching over 15 bases. The CDR3 contains 16 residues. The junction had 4 bases not matched to a gene; V was cut back by 0 bases and J by 10 bases. CDR1 is SGHVS, CDR2 FNYEAQ, per germline. This CDR3 reads CASSLAGGLAGGEQFF. The DNA for the CDR3 is TGTGCCAGCAGCTTAGCGGGGGGACTAGCGGGGGGAGAGCAGTTCTTC.

V gene TRBV7-8 combines with J gene TRBJ1-1, with unresolved D. V dropped 1 base and J dropped 1 base, with 7 bases sitting between them. Germline V CDR1 and CDR2: SGHVS, FQNEAQ. The CDR3 runs to 14 residues. The CDR3 nucleotides are TGTGCCAGCAGCTTAGATGGCTGGAACACTGAAGCTTTCTTT. This gives the protein CASSLDGWNTEAFF.

This clone was picked up one time. The chain has TRBV7-6 and TRBJ2-7; D remains ambiguous. Germline values: CDR1 SGHVS, CDR2 FNYEAQ. V was pared by 2 bases and J by 2 bases, with 10 bases between. This CDR3 is 14 amino acids long. The CDR3, as DNA: TGTGCCAGCAGCTTATTGGGCGATACCTACGAGCAGTACTTC. Translation: CASSLLGDTYEQYF. The full variable domain, with the rest looked up from reference TRBV7-6 and TRBJ2-7, is GAGVSQSPRYKVTKRGQDVALRCDPISGHVSLYWYRQALGQGPEFLTYFNYEAQQDKSGLPNDRFSAERPEGSISTLTIQRTEQRDSAMYRCASSLLGDTYEQYFGPGTRLTVT.

This chain connects TRBV28 to TRBJ1-2, with TRBD1 as a possible D gene (5 bases). Germline V lookup: CDR1 MDHEN, CDR2 SYDVKM. Trimming removed 2 bases at V and 8 bases at J, with 12 bases between. The CDR3 is 13 amino acids. The CDR3 is CASSLGGFIGYTF. The CDR3 region has the DNA TGTGCCAGCAGTTTAGGGGGGTTTATAGGCTACACCTTC.

V and J are TRBV7-9 and TRBJ1-5, with 8 bases lining up with TRBD1. Germline V CDR1 and CDR2: SEHNR, FQNEAQ (reference sequence). Trimming cost V 3 bases and J 7 bases; bases outside gene matches: 11. This CDR3 has 16 amino acids. CDR3 coding DNA: TGTGCCAGCAGCTTCCACCCAGGGGGCGCGAACCAGCCCCAGCATTTT. Its translation: CASSFHPGGANQPQHF.

As DNA, the CDR3 is TGTGCCAGCAGTGCGCAACAGGGCGTCCCGGGTGGCTACACCTTC. Translated, it gives CASSAQQGVPGGYTF. The V and J genes are TRBV2 and TRBJ1-2; D might be TRBD1 (6 bases). Germline CDR1 is SNHLY and CDR2 is FYNNEI. Trimming pared 4 bases from V and 7 bases from J, leaving 19 bases between. The CDR3 sequence is 15 residues long.

This clone was recorded a few times. The rearrangement links TRBV5-6 to TRBJ1-4, with 7 bases matching TRBD1. V lost 2 bases, J lost 6 bases, and 7 bases stayed unmatched. Germline lookup yields CDR1 SGHDT and CDR2 YYEEEE. The CDR3 loop spans 15 amino acids. The CDR3 spells CASSFVGTADEKLFF. DNA for the CDR3: TGTGCCAGCAGCTTCGTCGGGACAGCCGATGAAAAACTGTTTTTT.

The chain links TRBV7-9 to TRBJ1-2; perhaps TRBD1 as D (5 bases). Germline CDR1 SEHNR, CDR2 FQNEAQ (reference sequence). V lost 2 bases to trimming and J lost 6 bases, with 19 bases between them. The CDR3 extends over 16 amino acids. The CDR3 DNA sequence: TGTGCCAGCAGCTTAATGGACGGGGGGAGAGGGGATGGCTACACCTTC. It is translated as CASSLMDGGRGDGYTF.

The chain employs TRBV4-1 and TRBJ2-7, with a possible D match to TRBD2 (6 bases). The ends were cut back, 4 bases at V and 7 bases at J, with 20 bases in the middle. The CDR3 has 15 residues. The V gene's germline CDR1 is MGHRA and CDR2 YSYEKL. The CDR3 bases are TGCGCCAGCAGCCCCGGAGATGGCGGGGCCTTGGAGCAGTACTTC. Translation: CASSPGDGGALEQYF.

This sequence joins TRBV7-8 and TRBJ2-5, with TRBD1 matching over 8 bases. There are 15 residues in the CDR3. After removal of 4 bases from V and 5 bases from J, the junction contained 9 bases not matched to a gene. CDR1 SGHVS and CDR2 FQNEAQ come from the germline V gene. CDR3 bases: TGTGCCAGCAGCTCAAGGACAGGGATGTACGAGACCCAGTACTTC. It yields the protein CASSSRTGMYETQYF.

The chain joins TRBV7-2 to TRBJ2-1; D remains ambiguous. Trimming took 5 bases from V and 0 from J, leaving 11 bases between them. CDR3 length equals 15 residues. Looked up from germline, CDR1 is SGHTA and CDR2 is FQGNSA. The CDR3 DNA follows: TGTGCCAGCAGCCTCACTCCTTACTCCTACAATGAGCAGTTCTTC. Encoded protein: CASSLTPYSYNEQFF.

The chain employs TRBV7-8 and TRBJ2-5, with D tentatively TRBD2 (7 bases). In germline, CDR1 is SGHVS, CDR2 FQNEAQ. This CDR3 has 15 amino acids. Trimming stripped 5 bases from V and 5 bases from J, with 18 bases between. Here the CDR3 reads CASSALGGRWETQYF. The CDR3 DNA sequence: TGTGCCAGCAGCGCCCTCGGGGGGCGATGGGAGACCCAGTACTTC. Variable domain in full (rest from reference TRBV7-8 and TRBJ2-5): GAGVSQSPRYKVAKRGQDVALRCDPISGHVSLFWYQQALGQGPEFLTYFQNEAQLDKSGLPSDRFFAERPEGSVSTLKIQRTQQEDSAVYLCASSALGGRWETQYFGPGTRLLVL.